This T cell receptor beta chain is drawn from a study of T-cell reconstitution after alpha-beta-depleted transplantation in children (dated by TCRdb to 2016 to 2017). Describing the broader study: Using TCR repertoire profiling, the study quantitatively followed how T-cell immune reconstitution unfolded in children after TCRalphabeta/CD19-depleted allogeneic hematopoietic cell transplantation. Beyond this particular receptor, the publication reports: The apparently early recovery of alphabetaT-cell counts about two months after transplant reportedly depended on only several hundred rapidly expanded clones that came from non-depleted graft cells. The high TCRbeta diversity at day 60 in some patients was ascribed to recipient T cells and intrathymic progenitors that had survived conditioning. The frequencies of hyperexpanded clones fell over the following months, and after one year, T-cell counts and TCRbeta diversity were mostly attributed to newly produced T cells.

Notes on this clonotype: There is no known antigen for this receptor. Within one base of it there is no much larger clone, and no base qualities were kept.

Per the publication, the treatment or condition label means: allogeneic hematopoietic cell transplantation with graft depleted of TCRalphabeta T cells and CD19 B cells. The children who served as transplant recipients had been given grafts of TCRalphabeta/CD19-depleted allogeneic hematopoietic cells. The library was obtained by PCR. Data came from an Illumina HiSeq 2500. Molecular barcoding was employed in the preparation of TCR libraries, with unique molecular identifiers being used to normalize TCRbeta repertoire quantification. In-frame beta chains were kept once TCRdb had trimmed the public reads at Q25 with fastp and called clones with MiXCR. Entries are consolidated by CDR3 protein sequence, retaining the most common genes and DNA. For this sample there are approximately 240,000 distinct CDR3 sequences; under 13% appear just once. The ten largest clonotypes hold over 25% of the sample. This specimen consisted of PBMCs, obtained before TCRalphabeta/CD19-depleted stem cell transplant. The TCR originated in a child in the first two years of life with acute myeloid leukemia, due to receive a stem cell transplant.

The bases are TGTGCCAGCAGGAGAGGGACTAGCCGAAGCACAGATACGCAGTATTTT. It codes for CASRRGTSRSTDTQYF. The chain is assembled from TRBV5-4 and TRBJ2-3; TRBD2 lines up with 9 middle nucleotides. V and J are trimmed by 5 bases and 0 bases, and the gene matches miss 7 bases of the junction. The CDR3 covers 16 residues, taking in both the cysteine and the phenylalanine. Only CDR3 DNA is held: 48 bases, read in frame from base 1. Sequences SGHNT (CDR1) and YYREEE (CDR2) are obtained from the germline V gene (reference sequence).